These T cell receptor beta chains were read from a single sample in a study of CD8 T cells in Susac syndrome. From the immunoSEQ multiplex PCR reads, TCRdb called clonotypes with MiXCR, one entry per CDR3 protein. The sample lists about 2,500 distinct CDR3 sequences, roughly 80% occurring once. The sequencing sample was made of CD8+ TEMRA cells from PBMCs. These receptors were obtained from a human donor with Susac syndrome. Each CDR3 is given with its conserved first and last residue. Each record gives: clone size, D gene, J gene, V gene, CDR3 length, CDR3 DNA, CDR3 protein. A D gene is named only where the DNA matches it firmly. Clone size is not always given. Where it is, it says once, few, many or a class for expanded clones.

size: -; D: -; J: TRBJ2-1; V: TRBV28; length: 15; DNA: TGTGCCAGCAGTTTAACTTCCAGCGGAGAATATGAGCAGTTCTTC; CDR3: CASSLTSSGEYEQFF
size: -; D: -; J: TRBJ2-7; V: TRBV9; length: 13; DNA: TGTGCCAGCAGCGGGGGCGGATCCTACGAGCAGTACTTC; CDR3: CASSGGGSYEQYF
size: -; D: -; J: TRBJ2-7; V: TRBV9; length: 14; DNA: TGTGCCAGCAGCACCGAACAGGGACTCTACGAGCAGTACTTC; CDR3: CASSTEQGLYEQYF
size: -; D: TRBD2; J: TRBJ2-1; V: TRBV20-1; length: 17; DNA: TGCAGTGCCTCCGGGACTAGCGGAACGCGAGGCTACAATGAGCAGTTCTTC; CDR3: CSASGTSGTRGYNEQFF
size: -; D: -; J: TRBJ2-2; V: TRBV29-1; length: 12; DNA: TGCAGCGTTGAAAGGGAATCCGGGGAGCTGTTTTTT; CDR3: CSVERESGELFF
size: -; D: -; J: TRBJ2-7; V: TRBV3-1; length: 16; DNA: TGTGCCAGCAGCCAAGATGTTGGGGGCGGTCTGTACGAGCAGTACTTC; CDR3: CASSQDVGGGLYEQYF
size: -; D: -; J: TRBJ1-4; V: TRBV28; length: 16; DNA: TGTGCCAGCAGTTTCCCAACCTGGGAGGTTAATGAAAAACTGTTTTTT; CDR3: CASSFPTWEVNEKLFF
size: -; D: TRBD2; J: TRBJ2-2; V: TRBV28; length: 18; DNA: TGTGCCAGCAGTTTTCCGGCTAGCGGGGGCTGGGACACCGGGGAGCTGTTTTTT; CDR3: CASSFPASGGWDTGELFF
size: once; D: -; J: TRBJ1-5; V: TRBV5-1; length: 18; DNA: TGCGCCAGCAGCCCCCGAGGTCCCTGGAGATATAGCAATCAGCCCCAGCATTTT; CDR3: CASSPRGPWRYSNQPQHF
size: -; D: -; J: TRBJ2-3; V: TRBV3-1; length: 15; DNA: TGTGCCAGCAGCCAAGAGGGGAAGGTCACAGATACGCAGTATTTT; CDR3: CASSQEGKVTDTQYF
size: -; D: TRBD1; J: TRBJ2-1; V: TRBV7-9; length: 14; DNA: TGTGCCAGCAGCGGACGGACAGGGATGGAGGAGCAGTTCTTC; CDR3: CASSGRTGMEEQFF
size: -; D: TRBD2; J: TRBJ2-5; V: TRBV28; length: 14; DNA: TGTGCCAGCAGTTCCTTAGGACTAGAAGAGACCCAGTACTTC; CDR3: CASSSLGLEETQYF
size: -; D: TRBD1; J: TRBJ2-1; V: TRBV5-4; length: 14; DNA: TGTGCCAGCACCCCTGGGGACAGGGGAGGAGAGCAGTTCTTC; CDR3: CASTPGDRGGEQFF
size: -; D: -; J: TRBJ2-5; V: TRBV9; length: 17; DNA: TGTGCCCGCAGCGCGGGGTGGTGGGATAGCGGCCAAGAGACCCAGTACTTC; CDR3: CARSAGWWDSGQETQYF
size: once; D: -; J: TRBJ2-7; V: TRBV28; length: 13; DNA: TGTGCCAGCAGTTTGTGGAACCCCTACGAGCAGTACTTC; CDR3: CASSLWNPYEQYF
size: few; D: TRBD2; J: TRBJ2-6; V: TRBV2; length: 14; DNA: TGTGCCAGCTCACGGGGGGCTGGGGCCAACGTCCTGACTTTC; CDR3: CASSRGAGANVLTF
size: few; D: -; J: TRBJ2-3; V: TRBV7-3; length: 13; DNA: TGTGCCAGCAGCCAAGGGGGGACAGATACGCAGTATTTT; CDR3: CASSQGGTDTQYF
size: -; D: TRBD2; J: TRBJ2-1; V: TRBV4-1; length: 15; DNA: TGCGCCAGCAGCGCTAAGCGGGGGGAGAACAATGAGCAGTTCTTC; CDR3: CASSAKRGENNEQFF
size: -; D: -; J: TRBJ1-1; V: TRBV4-1; length: 16; DNA: TGCGCCAGCAGCCAAGAGGTTATAAATAGACGCACTGAAGCTTTCTTT; CDR3: CASSQEVINRRTEAFF
size: -; D: TRBD1; J: TRBJ1-2; V: TRBV7-9; length: 14; DNA: TGTGCCAGCAGCGCGGACAGGGGAGATGATGGCTACACCTTC; CDR3: CASSADRGDDGYTF
size: -; D: -; J: TRBJ1-1; V: TRBV28; length: 12; DNA: TGTGCCAGCAGTTTATTGAACACTGAAGCTTTCTTT; CDR3: CASSLLNTEAFF
size: -; D: -; J: TRBJ2-3; V: TRBV4-1; length: 17; DNA: TGCGCCAGCAGCCAAGATCGTGAAGACTTTAGCACAGATACGCAGTATTTT; CDR3: CASSQDREDFSTDTQYF
size: few; D: -; J: TRBJ2-3; V: TRBV6-1; length: 14; DNA: TGTGCCAGCAGTCACGGATCTAGGACAGATACGCAGTATTTT; CDR3: CASSHGSRTDTQYF
size: -; D: -; J: TRBJ2-5; V: TRBV27; length: 17; DNA: TGTGCCAGCAGTTTCATTCCCCCATCTTCAGGGCACGAGACCCAGTACTTC; CDR3: CASSFIPPSSGHETQYF
size: -; D: TRBD1; J: TRBJ2-7; V: TRBV28; length: 14; DNA: TGTGCCAGCAGTGAAATGACAGGGGTGGGCGAGCAGTACTTC; CDR3: CASSEMTGVGEQYF
size: -; D: -; J: TRBJ2-7; V: TRBV10-3; length: 13; DNA: TGTGCCATCAGTGAGTCCGAGGTAGCGGAGCAGTACTTC; CDR3: CAISESEVAEQYF
size: -; D: -; J: TRBJ2-1; V: TRBV7-9; length: 14; DNA: TGTGCCAGCAGCTATAGCGGAGCAGACAATGAGCAGTTCTTC; CDR3: CASSYSGADNEQFF
size: -; D: TRBD2; J: TRBJ2-7; V: TRBV27; length: 13; DNA: TGTGCCAGCAGCACCTTAGCGGGGGACGAGCAGTACTTC; CDR3: CASSTLAGDEQYF
size: -; D: -; J: TRBJ2-7; V: TRBV19; length: 13; DNA: TGTGCCAGTAGTATCGGGCCACCCTACGAGCAGTACTTC; CDR3: CASSIGPPYEQYF
size: -; D: TRBD1; J: TRBJ1-2; V: TRBV9; length: 16; DNA: TGTGCCAGCAGCGTTCAGGGACAGGGGGCGCGTGATGGCTACACCTTC; CDR3: CASSVQGQGARDGYTF
size: once; D: -; J: TRBJ2-1; V: TRBV6-4; length: 15; DNA: TGTGCCAGCAGTGACTCAGGGGGCCTAGCGAATGAGCAGTTCTTC; CDR3: CASSDSGGLANEQFF
size: -; D: -; J: TRBJ1-1; V: TRBV12-3/TRBV12-4; length: 14; DNA: TGTGCCAGCAGCCCCGCGGGGGGCGGAACTGAAGCTTTCTTT; CDR3: CASSPAGGGTEAFF
size: -; D: -; J: TRBJ2-3; V: TRBV6-5; length: 13; DNA: TGTGCCAGCAGCCGGACAGACACAGATACGCAGTATTTT; CDR3: CASSRTDTDTQYF
size: -; D: TRBD1; J: TRBJ1-3; V: TRBV23-1; length: 15; DNA: TGCGCCAGCATTTTCAACAGGGGGGAGGAAAACACCATATATTTT; CDR3: CASIFNRGEENTIYF
size: once; D: -; J: TRBJ1-2; V: TRBV6-5; length: 13; DNA: TGTGCCACGGGAGTAGGGGATCTATTTGGCTACACCTTC; CDR3: CATGVGDLFGYTF
size: -; D: -; J: TRBJ2-3; V: TRBV3-1; length: 15; DNA: TGTGCCAGCAGCTCCGGGACGATGAGTACAGATACGCAGTATTTT; CDR3: CASSSGTMSTDTQYF
size: -; D: -; J: TRBJ2-1; V: TRBV28; length: 15; DNA: TGTGCCAGCAGCCCCAGACTAGAAGGGGGGAATGAGCAGTTCTTC; CDR3: CASSPRLEGGNEQFF
size: few; D: TRBD2; J: TRBJ2-1; V: TRBV12-3/TRBV12-4; length: 17; DNA: TGTGCCAGCCCCCCGGGTAGCGGGTTAAGCTCCTACAATGAGCAGTTCTTC; CDR3: CASPPGSGLSSYNEQFF
size: -; D: -; J: TRBJ1-5; V: TRBV28; length: 14; DNA: TGTGCCAGCAGTTCGGCAGGGGAAGGACAGCCCCAGCATTTT; CDR3: CASSSAGEGQPQHF
size: large; D: TRBD1; J: TRBJ2-1; V: TRBV11-3; length: 16; DNA: TGTGCCAGCAGCTTAGTCTTGGACAGGGACTACAATGAGCAGTTCTTC; CDR3: CASSLVLDRDYNEQFF
size: -; D: -; J: TRBJ1-5; V: TRBV7-9; length: 14; DNA: TGTGCCAGCAGCCTCGGACAGATTAATCAGCCCCAGCATTTT; CDR3: CASSLGQINQPQHF
size: -; D: -; J: TRBJ2-2; V: TRBV28; length: 15; DNA: TGTGCCAGCAGTTTGGGGGGCTCGAACACCGGGGAGCTGTTTTTT; CDR3: CASSLGGSNTGELFF
size: -; D: -; J: TRBJ2-7; V: TRBV6-5; length: 15; DNA: TGTGCCAGCAGTTATATGGGGGGGCAGGAGTACGAGCAGTACTTC; CDR3: CASSYMGGQEYEQYF
size: once; D: -; J: TRBJ1-5; V: TRBV19; length: 12; DNA: TGTGCCAGTAGGGCGAGCAATCAGCCCCAGCATTTT; CDR3: CASRASNQPQHF
size: -; D: -; J: TRBJ1-1; V: TRBV6-1; length: 14; DNA: TGTGCCAGCAGTGTTGGACAGTTGGAGACTGAAGCTTCCTTT; CDR3: CASSVGQLETEASF
size: -; D: -; J: TRBJ1-4; V: TRBV7-8; length: 15; DNA: TGTGCCAGCAGCTCCCTGGGGGGCGAGGGTGAAAAACTGTTTTTT; CDR3: CASSSLGGEGEKLFF
size: -; D: TRBD2; J: TRBJ2-3; V: TRBV9; length: 17; DNA: TGTGCCAGCAGCGTCGGACTAGCGGGGGGTAGCACAGATACGCAGTATTTT; CDR3: CASSVGLAGGSTDTQYF
size: -; D: -; J: TRBJ2-1; V: TRBV5-5; length: 16; DNA: TGTGCCAGCAGCTTGGGAAGTTGGGCCTCCTACAATGAGCAGTTCTTC; CDR3: CASSLGSWASYNEQFF
size: -; D: TRBD1; J: TRBJ2-5; V: TRBV3-1; length: 15; DNA: TGTGCCAGCAGCAACCCGGACAGGGGGCAAGAGACCCAGTACTTC; CDR3: CASSNPDRGQETQYF
size: -; D: -; J: TRBJ1-1; V: TRBV20-1; length: 16; DNA: TGCAGTGCTAGGGTTCGGGGTCGGTCCCCGAACACTGAAGCTTTCTTT; CDR3: CSARVRGRSPNTEAFF
size: -; D: TRBD1; J: TRBJ1-6; V: TRBV6-5; length: 14; DNA: TGTGCCAGCAGTATACAGGGGGTAGGATCACCCCTCCACTTT; CDR3: CASSIQGVGSPLHF
size: -; D: TRBD1; J: TRBJ1-2; V: TRBV14; length: 14; DNA: TGTGCCAGCAGCCAAACCCAGGGGGGCTATGGCTACACCTTC; CDR3: CASSQTQGGYGYTF
size: large; D: -; J: TRBJ2-2; V: TRBV4-3; length: 15; DNA: TGCGCCAGCAGCCTGACGGGAGCGAACACCGGGGAGCTGTTTTTT; CDR3: CASSLTGANTGELFF